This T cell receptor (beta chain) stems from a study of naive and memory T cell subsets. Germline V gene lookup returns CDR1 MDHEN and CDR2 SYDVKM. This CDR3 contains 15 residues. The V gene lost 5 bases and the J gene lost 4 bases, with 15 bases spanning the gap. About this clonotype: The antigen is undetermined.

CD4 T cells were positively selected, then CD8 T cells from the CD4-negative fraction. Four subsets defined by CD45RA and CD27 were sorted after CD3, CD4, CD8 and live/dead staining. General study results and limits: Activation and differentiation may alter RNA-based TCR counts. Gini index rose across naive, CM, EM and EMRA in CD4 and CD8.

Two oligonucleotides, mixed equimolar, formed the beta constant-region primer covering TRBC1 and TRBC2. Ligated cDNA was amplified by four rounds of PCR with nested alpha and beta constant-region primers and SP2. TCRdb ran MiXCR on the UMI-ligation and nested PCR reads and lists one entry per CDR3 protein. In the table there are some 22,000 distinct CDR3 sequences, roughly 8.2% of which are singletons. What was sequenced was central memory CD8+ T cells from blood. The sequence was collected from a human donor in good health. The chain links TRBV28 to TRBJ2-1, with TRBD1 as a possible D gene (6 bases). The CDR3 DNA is TGTGCCAGCAGTCTCAGGGGTAGCTGGTACAATGAGCAGTTCTTC. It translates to CASSLRGSWYNEQFF.